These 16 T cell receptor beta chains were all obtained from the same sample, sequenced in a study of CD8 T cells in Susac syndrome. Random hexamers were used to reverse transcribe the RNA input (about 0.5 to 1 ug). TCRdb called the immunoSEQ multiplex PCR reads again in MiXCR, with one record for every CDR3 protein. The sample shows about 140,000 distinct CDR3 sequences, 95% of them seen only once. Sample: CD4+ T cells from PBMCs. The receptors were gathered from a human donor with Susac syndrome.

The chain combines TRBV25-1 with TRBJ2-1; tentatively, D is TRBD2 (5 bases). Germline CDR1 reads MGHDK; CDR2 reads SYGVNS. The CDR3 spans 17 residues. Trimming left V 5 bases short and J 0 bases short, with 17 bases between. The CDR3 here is CASSPKTGSSSYNEQFF. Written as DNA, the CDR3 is TGTGCCAGCAGTCCTAAAACGGGGTCAAGCTCCTACAATGAGCAGTTCTTC.

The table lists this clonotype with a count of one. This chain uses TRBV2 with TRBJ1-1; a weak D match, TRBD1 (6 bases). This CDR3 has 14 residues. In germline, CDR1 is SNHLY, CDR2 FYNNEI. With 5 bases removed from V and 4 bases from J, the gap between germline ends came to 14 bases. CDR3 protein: CASSLQQGITEAFF. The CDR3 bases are TGTGCCAGCAGTTTACAACAGGGCATCACTGAAGCTTTCTTT.

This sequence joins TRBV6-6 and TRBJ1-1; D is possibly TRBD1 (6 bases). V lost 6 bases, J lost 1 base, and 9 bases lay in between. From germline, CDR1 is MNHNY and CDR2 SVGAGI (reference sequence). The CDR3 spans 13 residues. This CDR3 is CASRRDKNTEAFF. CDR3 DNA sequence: TGTGCCAGCAGGAGGGACAAGAACACTGAAGCTTTCTTT.

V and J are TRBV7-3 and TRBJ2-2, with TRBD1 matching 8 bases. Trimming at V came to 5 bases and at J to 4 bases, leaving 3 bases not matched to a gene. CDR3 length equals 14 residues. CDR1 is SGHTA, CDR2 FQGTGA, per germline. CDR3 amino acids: CASSQTGGTGELFF. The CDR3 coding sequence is TGTGCCAGCAGCCAAACAGGGGGCACCGGGGAGCTGTTTTTT.

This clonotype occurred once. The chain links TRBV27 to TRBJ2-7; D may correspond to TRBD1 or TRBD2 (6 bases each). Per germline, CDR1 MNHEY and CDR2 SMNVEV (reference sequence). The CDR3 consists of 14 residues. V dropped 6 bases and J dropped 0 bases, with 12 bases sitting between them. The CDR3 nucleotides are TGTGCCAGCAGGCCAGGGGAGGCCTCCTACGAGCAGTACTTC. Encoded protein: CASRPGEASYEQYF.

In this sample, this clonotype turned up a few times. The CDR3 DNA sequence: TGTGCCAGCAGTCAGGTCTACGAGCAGTACTTC. Encoded protein: CASSQVYEQYF. The rearrangement uses TRBV28 and TRBJ2-7; unclear D gene. This CDR3 region has 11 residues. The germline V gene has CDR1 MDHEN and CDR2 SYDVKM. V was cut by 5 bases and J by 3 bases, with 5 bases left in between.

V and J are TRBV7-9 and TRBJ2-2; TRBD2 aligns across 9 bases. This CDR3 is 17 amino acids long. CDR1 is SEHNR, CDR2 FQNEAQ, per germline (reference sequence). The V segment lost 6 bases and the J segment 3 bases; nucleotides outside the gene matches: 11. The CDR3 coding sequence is TGTGCCAGCAGAACCGTGGGGACTAGCAAACACACCGGGGAGCTGTTTTTT. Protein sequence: CASRTVGTSKHTGELFF.

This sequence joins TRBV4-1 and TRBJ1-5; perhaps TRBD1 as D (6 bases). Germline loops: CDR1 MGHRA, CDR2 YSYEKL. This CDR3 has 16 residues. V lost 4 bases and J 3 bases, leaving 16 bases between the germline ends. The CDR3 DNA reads TGCGCCAGCAGCCGCACAGGGCCCGAAATCAATCAGCCCCAGCATTTT. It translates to CASSRTGPEINQPQHF.

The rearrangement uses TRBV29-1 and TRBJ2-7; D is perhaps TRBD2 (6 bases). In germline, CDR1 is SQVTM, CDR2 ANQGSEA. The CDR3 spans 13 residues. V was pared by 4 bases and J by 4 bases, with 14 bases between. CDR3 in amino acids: CSVVGGRGYEQYF. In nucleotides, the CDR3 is TGCAGCGTTGTGGGGGGTCGAGGGTACGAGCAGTACTTC.

DNA for the CDR3: TGTGCCAGCAGCAACAGGGGCTACGAGCAGTACTTC. Translation gives CASSNRGYEQYF. This chain joins TRBV12-3 or TRBV12-4 and TRBJ2-7; 7 positions match TRBD1. The V gene end was trimmed by 6 bases and the J gene end by 3 bases; junction bases not matched to a gene: 2. This CDR3 is 12 amino acids long.

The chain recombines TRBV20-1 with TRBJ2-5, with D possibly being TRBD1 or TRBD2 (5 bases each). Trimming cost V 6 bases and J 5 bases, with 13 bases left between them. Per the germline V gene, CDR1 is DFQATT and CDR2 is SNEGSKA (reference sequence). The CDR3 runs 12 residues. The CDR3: CSAVGARETQYF. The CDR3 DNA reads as TGCAGTGCCGTCGGGGCCCGGGAGACCCAGTACTTC.

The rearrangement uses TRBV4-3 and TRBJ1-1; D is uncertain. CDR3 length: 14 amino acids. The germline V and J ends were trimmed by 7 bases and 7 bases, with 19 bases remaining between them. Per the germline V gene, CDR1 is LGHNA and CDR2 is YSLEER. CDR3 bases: TGCGCCAGCACCCTCCAGGTCGGGCAGGTTGAAGCTTTCTTT. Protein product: CASTLQVGQVEAFF.

The CDR3: CAWSERGRGVQFF. DNA of the CDR3: TGTGCCTGGAGCGAGCGGGGCCGGGGCGTGCAGTTCTTC. The chain joins TRBV30 to TRBJ2-1; 7 bases match TRBD2. V dropped 3 bases and J dropped 12; count of bases not matched to a gene: 11. The CDR3 extends over 13 amino acids. In germline, CDR1 is GTSNPN, CDR2 SVGIG (reference sequence). The full variable domain, rest sourced from reference TRBV30 and TRBJ2-1, is SQTIHQWPATLVQPVGSPLSLECTVEGTSNPNLYWYRQAAGRGLQLLFYSVGIGQISSEVPQNLSASRPQDRQFILSSKKLLLSDSGFYLCAWSERGRGVQFFGPGTRLTVL.

CDR3 region: CASSLLAGDFTDTQYF. CDR3 coding DNA: TGCGCCAGCAGTCTCTTAGCGGGGGATTTCACAGATACGCAGTATTTT. V is TRBV4-1 and J is TRBJ2-3, with TRBD2 matching over 9 bases. This CDR3 has 16 amino acids. Trimming cost V 6 bases and J 2 bases; bases outside gene matches: 9. Per germline, CDR1 MGHRA and CDR2 YSYEKL.

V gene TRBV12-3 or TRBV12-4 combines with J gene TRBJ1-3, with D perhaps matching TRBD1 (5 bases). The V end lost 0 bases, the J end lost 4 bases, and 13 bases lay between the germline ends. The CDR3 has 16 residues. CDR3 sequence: CASSLAGLTGGNTIYF. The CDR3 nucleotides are TGTGCCAGCAGTTTAGCGGGGCTTACAGGCGGAAACACCATATATTTT.

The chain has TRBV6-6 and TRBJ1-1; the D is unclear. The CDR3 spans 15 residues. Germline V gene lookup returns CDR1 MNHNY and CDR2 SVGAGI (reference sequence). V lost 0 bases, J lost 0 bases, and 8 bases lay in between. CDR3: CASSYSASMNTEAFF. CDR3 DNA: TGTGCCAGCAGTTACTCAGCCTCCATGAACACTGAAGCTTTCTTT.